Listed here are 7 T cell receptor beta chains from one sample, sequenced in a study of identical twins. Via MiXCR, TCRdb re-called the 5' RACE reads, giving one row per CDR3 protein. The sample lists 540,000 or so distinct CDR3 sequences, about 22% occurring once. These data were likewise used in another study, on yellow fever vaccine responses in identical twins.

Material: CD4+ T cells sorted from blood. These receptors all stem from a woman between 18 and 29 years old in good health.

The chain combines TRBV5-1 with TRBJ2-7; D may be TRBD1 (6 bases). V was trimmed by 2 bases and J by 5 bases, leaving 14 bases between them. This CDR3 comprises 14 residues. Germline CDR1 reads SGHRS; CDR2 reads YFSETQ. This CDR3 is CASSFGGITDEQYV. CDR3 DNA sequence: TGCGCCAGCAGCTTTGGGGGCATAACGGACGAGCAGTACGTC.

In this sample, this clonotype turned up a few times. The chain combines TRBV11-3 with TRBJ2-4, with 9 positions matching TRBD2. Germline CDR1 SGHNT, CDR2 YENEEA. V lost 1 base to trimming and J lost 1 base; unmatched junction nucleotides: 5. This CDR3 is 17 amino acids long. CDR3 in amino acids: CASSLGSGSGAKNIQYF. The DNA for the CDR3 is TGTGCCAGCAGCTTAGGTAGCGGGAGTGGTGCCAAAAACATTCAGTACTTC.

The V gene is TRBV18, the J gene TRBJ2-5, with D hard to call. This CDR3 region has 13 residues. V lost 0 bases, J lost 5 bases, and 7 bases lay in between. Looked up from germline, CDR1 is KGHSH and CDR2 is LQKENI. The CDR3 loop reads CASSPPMGETQYF. For the CDR3, the DNA is TGTGCCAGCTCACCACCGATGGGGGAGACCCAGTACTTC.

This chain links TRBV5-6 with TRBJ2-2; 9 bases align to TRBD2. V lost 0 bases to trimming and J lost 4 bases; unmatched junction nucleotides: 7. This CDR3 is 17 amino acids long. Germline CDR1 reads SGHDT; CDR2 reads YYEEEE. The CDR3 DNA sequence: TGTGCCAGCAGCTTGGCCGCATTAGCGGGAGCCACCGGGGAGCTGTTTTTT. Its protein is CASSLAALAGATGELFF.

V and J are TRBV24-1 and TRBJ1-5, with D possibly TRBD1 on 5 matching bases. CDR1 is KGHDR and CDR2 is SFDVKD in the germline V gene. This CDR3 contains 14 residues. V was shortened by 3 bases and J by 9 bases, with 14 bases between the two germline ends. The CDR3 DNA follows: TGTGCCACCAGTGATACAGGCATGACCCGGCCCCAGCATTTT. Translating gives CATSDTGMTRPQHF.

V is TRBV6-5 and J is TRBJ2-7; D perhaps matches TRBD2 (5 bases). Germline V gene sequence: CDR1 MNHEY, CDR2 SVGAGI. V gave up 5 bases and J gave up 3 bases, with 14 bases separating them. The CDR3 loop spans 14 amino acids. CDR3 amino acids: CASSHAGRRYEQYV. The CDR3 DNA sequence: TGTGCCAGCAGTCACGCGGGTAGACGCTACGAGCAGTACGTC.

The J gene is TRBJ2-2, the V gene TRBV29-1; 8 nucleotides line up with TRBD2. The CDR3 runs to 14 residues. J was trimmed by 6 bases and V by 5 bases; bases with no gene match: 8. Germline V CDR1 and CDR2: SQVTM, ANQGSEA. As DNA, the CDR3 is TGCAGCGTTCCCCGGGAGGGCCGGGCCGGGGAGCTGTTTTTT. This translates into CSVPREGRAGELFF.